These 6 T cell receptor beta chains were sequenced from one sample in a study of blood T cells in healthy people across ages. It was with a sample-barcoded 5' primer and a J-beta primer mix that a second PCR of roughly 6 to 12 cycles was run. Each CDR3 protein is one row after TCRdb ran MiXCR on the 5' RACE reads. In the table there are approximately 900,000 distinct CDR3 sequences, under 50% of which are singletons. Material for sequencing was blood. The source of these receptors is a man in his thirties or forties in good health.

The V and J genes are TRBV9 and TRBJ2-1, with D hard to call. This CDR3 contains 14 residues. With 0 bases removed from V and 4 bases from J, the gap between germline ends came to 8 bases. Per germline, CDR1 SGDLS and CDR2 YYNGEE. In nucleotides, the CDR3 is TGTGCCAGCAGCGTAGCTTCCGTTTACAATGAGCAGTTCTTC. Residues: CASSVASVYNEQFF.

This clonotype has more than one count but fewer than ten. The chain employs TRBV20-1 and TRBJ1-3; D remains ambiguous. V was pared by 5 bases and J by 2 bases, with 10 bases between. This CDR3 is 13 amino acids long. Germline V gives CDR1 DFQATT, CDR2 SNEGSKA (reference sequence). The CDR3 region has the DNA TGCAGTGCTCGTACCGGGACTGGAAACACCATATATTTT. Its protein is CSARTGTGNTIYF.

There are many counts of this clonotype. The chain is built from TRBV29-1 and TRBJ2-1; a possible D gene is TRBD2 (6 bases). CDR1 and CDR2 from the germline V gene are SQVTM and ANQGSEA. V gave up 7 bases and J gave up 6 bases, with 19 bases separating them. This CDR3 has 14 amino acids. CDR3 in DNA: TGCAGCGCCTCTTCTCGCCGGGGGTTCAATGAGCAGTTCTTC. It specifies CSASSRRGFNEQFF.

This clonotype appeared a few times. V and J are TRBV27 and TRBJ2-7; 9 bases map to TRBD2. V gave up 2 bases and J gave up 4 bases; unmatched junction bases: 6. The CDR3 totals 15 residues. Germline V lookup: CDR1 MNHEY, CDR2 SMNVEV (reference sequence). The CDR3 loop reads CASSLRLAAEYEQYF. CDR3 DNA sequence: TGTGCCAGCAGTTTACGACTAGCGGCTGAGTACGAGCAGTACTTC.

This clonotype was detected only once. The junction and the germline gene differ at one end; a read error may be behind it. The gene calls are TRBV4-1 and TRBJ2-3, with 13 bases matching TRBD2. The germline CDR1 and CDR2 sequences are MGHRA and YSYEKL. The CDR3 sequence is 18 residues long. CDR3 region: CASSHGLAGAAGTETQYF. CDR3 nucleotide sequence: TGCGCCAGCAGCCATGGACTAGCGGGGGCTGCTGGCACAGAGACGCAGTATTTT.

This clonotype appeared a few times. V gene TRBV5-1 combines with J gene TRBJ2-2, with D hard to call. The germline V and J ends were trimmed by 0 bases and 1 base, with 7 bases remaining between them. The CDR3 has 15 residues. The germline V gene has CDR1 SGHRS and CDR2 YFSETQ. CDR3 bases: TGCGCCAGCAGCTTGGAGATAGTGAACACCGGGGAGCTGTTTTTT. The encoded protein is CASSLEIVNTGELFF.